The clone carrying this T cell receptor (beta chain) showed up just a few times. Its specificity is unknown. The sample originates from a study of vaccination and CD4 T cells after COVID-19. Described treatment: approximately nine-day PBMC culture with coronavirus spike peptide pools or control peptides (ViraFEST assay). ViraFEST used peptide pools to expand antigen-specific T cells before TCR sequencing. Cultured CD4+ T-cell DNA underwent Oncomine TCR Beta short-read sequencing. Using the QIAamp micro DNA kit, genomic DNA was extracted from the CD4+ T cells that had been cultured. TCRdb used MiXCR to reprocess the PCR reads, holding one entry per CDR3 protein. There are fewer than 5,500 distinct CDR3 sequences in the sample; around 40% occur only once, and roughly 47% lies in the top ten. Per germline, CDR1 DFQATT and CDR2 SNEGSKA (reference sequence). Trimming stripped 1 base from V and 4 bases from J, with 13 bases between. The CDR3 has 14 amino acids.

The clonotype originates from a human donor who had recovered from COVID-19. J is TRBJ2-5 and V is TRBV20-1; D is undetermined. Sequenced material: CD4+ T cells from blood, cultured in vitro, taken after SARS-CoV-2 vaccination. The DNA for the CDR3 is TGCAGTGCTAGAGTGGGATGGACCCCAGAGACCCAGTACTTC. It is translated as CSARVGWTPETQYF.